The 31 T cell receptor beta chains reported below all come from one sample, sequenced in a study of shared clonotypes between healthy human individuals. Sequenced by immunoSEQ multiplex PCR; TCRdb stores in-frame clones only, minus some. Of about 2.3 million clones in the sample, 92% were seen once. Specimen: naive CD4+ T cells from PBMCs. Subset indicated: CD45RA+ positively selected. Receptor source: a man between 18 and 35 years old in good health. Some clones in this sample may be carry-over from other donors' samples.

This chain links TRBV5-1 with TRBJ1-1; TRBD1 might be the D (5 bases). The ends were cut back, 4 bases at V and 2 bases at J, with 12 bases in the middle. The CDR3 is 14 residues long. Looked up from germline, CDR1 is SGHRS and CDR2 is YFSETQ. The CDR3 DNA reads as TGCGCCAGCAGCATTCGGGGGGAAAACACTGAAGCTTTCTTT. Protein sequence: CASSIRGENTEAFF. The entire variable domain, with the rest obtained from reference TRBV5-1 and TRBJ1-1, is as follows: KAGVTQTPRYLIKTRGQQVTLSCSPISGHRSVSWYQQTPGQGLQFLFEYFSETQRNKGNFPGRFSGRQFSNSRSEMNVSTLELGDSALYLCASSIRGENTEAFFGQGTRLTVV.

The chain couples TRBV27 to TRBJ1-2, with D tentatively TRBD1 (6 bases). The CDR3 is made up of 15 amino acids. Trimming removed 4 bases from V and 5 bases from J, with 17 bases in between. CDR1 MNHEY and CDR2 SMNVEV come from the germline V gene (reference sequence). CDR3 DNA sequence: TGTGCCAGCAGTTCGGAACAGGGAAGGGGTTATGGCTACACCTTC. Its translation: CASSSEQGRGYGYTF.

V is TRBV2 and J is TRBJ2-1, with TRBD2 matching 9 bases. Germline loops: CDR1 SNHLY, CDR2 FYNNEI. Unmatched junction bases numbered 14, after V lost 5 bases and J lost 9 bases. The CDR3 covers 16 residues. The CDR3 loop is CASSPTRASGIGEQFF. The CDR3 bases are TGTGCCAGCAGTCCCACCCGAGCTAGCGGGATTGGTGAGCAGTTCTTC. Based on the CDR3 plus reference TRBV2 and TRBJ2-1, the full variable domain is EPEVTQTPSHQVTQMGQEVILRCVPISNHLYFYWYRQILGQKVEFLVSFYNNEISEKSEIFDDQFSVERPDGSNFTLKIRSTKLEDSAMYFCASSPTRASGIGEQFFGPGTRLTVL.

The V gene is TRBV7-9, the J gene TRBJ1-2, with D maybe TRBD1 (5 bases). Trimming left V 1 base short and J 0 bases short, with 9 bases between. CDR1 and CDR2 (germline): SEHNR, FQNEAQ (reference sequence). CDR3 length: 15 amino acids. The CDR3 bases are TGTGCCAGCAGCTTAGGGGGCAGGGCTAACTATGGCTACACCTTC. Translation gives CASSLGGRANYGYTF.

In regard to this clone: Different DNA sequences within this sample yield the same CDR3. The V call is TRBV19, the J call TRBJ1-1, with D uncertain. This CDR3 region has 13 residues. The V and J ends lost 3 bases and 1 base respectively, with 6 bases between them. CDR1 LNHDA and CDR2 SQIVND come from the germline V gene (reference sequence). The CDR3 DNA reads TGTGCCAGTAGTATCCGCCAGAACACTGAAGCTTTCTTT. Translation gives CASSIRQNTEAFF. Filled out from reference TRBV19 and TRBJ1-1, the complete variable domain reads DGGITQSPKYLFRKEGQNVTLSCEQNLNHDAMYWYRQDPGQGLRLIYYSQIVNDFQKGDIAEGYSVSREKKESFPLTVTSAQKNPTAFYLCASSIRQNTEAFFGQGTRLTVV.

The CDR3 protein is CASSLGGAAHSSYEQYF. CDR3 nucleotides: TGTGCCAGCAGCTTGGGGGGGGCGGCCCATAGCTCCTACGAGCAGTACTTC. J is TRBJ2-7 and V is TRBV7-2; D perhaps matches TRBD2 (7 bases). Germline assignment: CDR1 SGHTA and CDR2 FQGNSA. V was clipped by 3 bases and J by 0 bases, with 18 bases between them. CDR3 size: 17 residues.

The chain employs TRBV5-1 and TRBJ2-1; D is unclear. CDR1 is SGHRS, CDR2 YFSETQ, per germline. The CDR3 runs 15 residues. Trimming stripped 0 bases from V and 2 bases from J, with 9 bases between. CDR3 nucleotide sequence: TGCGCCAGCAGCTTGGGGGCGGAACCCTACAATGAGCAGTTCTTC. Its protein product is CASSLGAEPYNEQFF.

This chain links TRBV2 with TRBJ2-1; 7 nucleotides align to TRBD1. V was clipped by 6 bases and J by 8 bases; unmatched bases: 10. The CDR3 contains 14 residues. The germline V gene has CDR1 SNHLY and CDR2 FYNNEI. The chain's CDR3 is CASRMRQGIDEQFF. The CDR3 DNA reads TGTGCCAGCAGAATGAGACAGGGAATAGATGAGCAGTTCTTC.

The chain employs TRBV2 and TRBJ2-2; D is perhaps TRBD1 (5 bases). Germline CDR1 SNHLY, CDR2 FYNNEI. The CDR3 consists of 14 residues. Trimming stripped 6 bases from V and 4 bases from J, with 12 bases between. In DNA form, the CDR3 reads TGTGCCAGCAGCCGGGTTAGGGGCACCGGGGAGCTGTTTTTT. Its translation is CASSRVRGTGELFF.

The J gene is TRBJ2-3, the V gene TRBV11-2; 12 bases are shared with TRBD2. Germline CDR1 and CDR2: SGHAT and FQNNGV. Trimming at V came to 5 bases and at J to 4 bases, leaving 7 bases not matched to a gene. This CDR3 is 16 amino acids long. CDR3 nucleotide sequence: TGTGCCAGCAGCCCGACTAGCGGGAGTCCGCCAGATACGCAGTATTTT. Amino acids: CASSPTSGSPPDTQYF. Full variable domain (remainder filled in from reference TRBV11-2 and TRBJ2-3): EAGVAQSPRYKIIEKRQSVAFWCNPISGHATLYWYQQILGQGPKLLIQFQNNGVVDDSQLPKDRFSAERLKGVDSTLKIQPAKLEDSAVYLCASSPTSGSPPDTQYFGPGTRLTVL.

As for this clone: Other DNA variants within this sample encode the same CDR3. The genes are TRBV28 and TRBJ1-1, with TRBD1 as a possible D gene (5 bases). CDR1 and CDR2 (germline): MDHEN, SYDVKM. This CDR3 has 13 amino acids. Trimming cost V 3 bases and J 4 bases, with 9 bases left between them. Here the CDR3 DNA reads TGTGCCAGCAGTTTGGCGGGGGGCACTGAAGCTTTCTTT. Protein: CASSLAGGTEAFF.

This clone showed up just once. The chain joins TRBV10-3 to TRBJ1-3, with D tentatively TRBD1 (6 bases). Trimming shortened V by 6 bases and J by 0 bases, and 15 bases separated the two germline ends. Germline CDR1 is ENHRY and CDR2 is SYGVKD. The CDR3 contains 16 residues. The CDR3 DNA reads TGTGCCATCAGGAGCCAACAGGGCGACTCTGGAAACACCATATATTTT. Protein sequence: CAIRSQQGDSGNTIYF.

The V call is TRBV19, the J call TRBJ2-5, with TRBD2 identical over 11 bases. The germline gives CDR1 LNHDA, CDR2 SQIVND (reference sequence). The CDR3 extends over 13 amino acids. V dropped 6 bases and J dropped 5; count of bases not matched to a gene: 2. CDR3 in amino acids: CASRLAGVETQYF. CDR3 DNA sequence: TGTGCCAGTAGACTAGCGGGAGTGGAGACCCAGTACTTC.

The chain combines TRBV5-6 with TRBJ2-1; a weak D match, TRBD2 (5 bases). Germline-derived CDR1 and CDR2 are SGHDT and YYEEEE. CDR3 length equals 12 residues. V was pared by 2 bases and J by 13 bases, with 13 bases between. For the CDR3, the DNA is TGTGCCAGCAGCTTTTCAAGAGGGTTCCAGTTCTTC. Translating gives CASSFSRGFQFF.

This chain links TRBV4-3 with TRBJ1-2; D gene uncertain. The CDR3 contains 13 residues. V was cut by 1 base and J by 4 bases, with 7 bases left in between. Looked up from germline, CDR1 is LGHNA and CDR2 is YSLEER. This CDR3 reads CASSQVASYGYTF. The CDR3, as DNA: TGCGCCAGCAGCCAAGTAGCCTCCTATGGCTACACCTTC.

The chain links TRBV10-2 to TRBJ2-1, with D perhaps being TRBD1 or TRBD2 (6 bases each). V lost 4 bases and J lost 6, with 25 bases in between. The CDR3 totals 18 residues. Germline V lookup: CDR1 WSHSY, CDR2 SAAADI. This chain's CDR3 is CASSVGGRDLINGNEQFF. The CDR3 bases are TGCGCCAGCAGTGTAGGGGGGCGAGATCTAATTAACGGCAATGAGCAGTTCTTC.

The chain employs TRBV6-5 and TRBJ2-7, with D maybe TRBD2 (6 bases). Germline CDR1 reads MNHEY; CDR2 reads SVGAGI. V lost 2 bases and J 0 bases, leaving 8 bases between the germline ends. The CDR3 totals 14 residues. CDR3 sequence: CASSYGGTSYEQYF. Here the CDR3 DNA reads TGTGCCAGCAGTTACGGCGGGACCTCCTACGAGCAGTACTTC.

This clone was seen only once. This chain links TRBV5-5 with TRBJ1-5, with no clear D. The CDR3 length is 13 residues. The germline V and J ends were trimmed by 5 bases and 6 bases, with 12 bases remaining between them. CDR1 SGHKS and CDR2 YYEKEE come from the germline V gene (reference sequence). For the CDR3, the DNA is TGTGCCAGCAGTCCCCGATCCACTCAGCCCCAGCATTTT. This gives the protein CASSPRSTQPQHF.

The chain recombines TRBV11-3 with TRBJ2-7; D possibly corresponds to TRBD2 (6 bases). The CDR3 consists of 16 residues. V lost 7 bases and J 9 bases, leaving 28 bases between the germline ends. Germline assignment: CDR1 SGHNT and CDR2 YENEEA. The CDR3 nucleotides are TGTGCCAGCAACTTTGGGAGGATCCCTTACCTACGCCGGCAGTACTTC. Translated: CASNFGRIPYLRRQYF. Full variable domain (outside the CDR3, taken from reference TRBV11-3 and TRBJ2-7): EAGVVQSPRYKIIEKKQPVAFWCNPISGHNTLYWYLQNLGQGPELLIRYENEEAVDDSQLPKDRFSAERLKGVDSTLKIQPAELGDSAVYLCASNFGRIPYLRRQYFGPGTRLTVT.

Concerning this clone itself: This specimen includes other DNA sequences encoding the same CDR3. The V and J genes are TRBV5-1 and TRBJ2-1; no clear D gene. CDR3 length equals 14 residues. V was shortened by 2 bases and J by 4 bases, with 10 bases between the two germline ends. Germline V gene data show CDR1 as SGHRS and CDR2 as YFSETQ. CDR3 amino acids: CASSFGSPYNEQFF. The CDR3 nucleotides are TGCGCCAGCAGCTTCGGAAGTCCGTACAATGAGCAGTTCTTC. The full variable domain, completed using reference TRBV5-1 and TRBJ2-1, is KAGVTQTPRYLIKTRGQQVTLSCSPISGHRSVSWYQQTPGQGLQFLFEYFSETQRNKGNFPGRFSGRQFSNSRSEMNVSTLELGDSALYLCASSFGSPYNEQFFGPGTRLTVL.

J is TRBJ2-3 and V is TRBV4-3; the match to TRBD2 covers 14 bases. This CDR3 region has 17 residues. The germline CDR1 and CDR2 sequences are LGHNA and YSLEER. V shed 3 bases, J shed 6 bases, and the junction held 8 bases outside the gene matches. The CDR3 sequence: CASSHGGLAGGGDTQYF. CDR3 DNA: TGCGCCAGCAGCCACGGCGGACTAGCGGGAGGAGGTGATACGCAGTATTTT.

The V and J genes are TRBV7-8 and TRBJ1-1; no definite D call. The germline V gene encodes CDR1 SGHVS and CDR2 FQNEAQ. The V gene lost 5 bases and the J gene lost 7 bases, with 14 bases spanning the gap. The CDR3 has 13 residues. CDR3 in DNA: TGTGCCAGCAGCGTCGGACGGAACCTTGAAGCTTTCTTT. Amino acid sequence: CASSVGRNLEAFF.

This chain joins TRBV2 and TRBJ2-5, with D unresolved. V dropped 4 bases and J dropped 3 bases, with 9 bases sitting between them. This CDR3 spans 13 amino acids. Germline loops: CDR1 SNHLY, CDR2 FYNNEI. The CDR3 is CASSANSKETQYF. CDR3 sequence (DNA): TGTGCCAGCAGTGCAAACAGCAAAGAGACCCAGTACTTC.

This chain joins TRBV6-5 and TRBJ1-2; D gene unclear. Germline CDR1 and CDR2: MNHEY and SVGAGI. The V end lost 0 bases, the J end lost 7 bases, and 12 bases lay between the germline ends. The CDR3 length is 14 residues. The CDR3 protein is CASSYSYEVLGYTF. CDR3 in DNA: TGTGCCAGCAGTTACTCGTACGAGGTTCTTGGCTACACCTTC.

As for this clone: This sample includes further DNA sequences coding for the same CDR3. V usage is TRBV9 and J usage is TRBJ2-3; 10 bases are a match to TRBD2. Unmatched junction bases numbered 4, after V lost 3 bases and J lost 6 bases. This CDR3 is built from 14 residues. CDR1 is SGDLS and CDR2 is YYNGEE in the germline V gene. The CDR3 region has the DNA TGTGCCAGCAGCGCCAGGACTAGCGGCGATACGCAGTATTTT. It specifies CASSARTSGDTQYF.

The CDR3 DNA sequence: TGTGCCAGCAGTCCCCCGAGGCAGTTATACGAGCAGTACTTC. The encoded protein is CASSPPRQLYEQYF. V usage is TRBV28 and J usage is TRBJ2-7; D ambiguous. Germline CDR1 reads MDHEN; CDR2 reads SYDVKM. The CDR3 sequence is 14 residues long. Trimming pared 5 bases from V and 4 bases from J, leaving 15 bases between.

Turning to this clone: The same CDR3 can be traced to other DNA sequences in this sample. The J gene is TRBJ2-2, the V gene TRBV19; 7 bases are a match to TRBD1. V was pared by 3 bases and J by 6 bases, with 4 bases of the junction left unmatched. This CDR3 comprises 14 residues. Germline V gives CDR1 LNHDA, CDR2 SQIVND (reference sequence). CDR3 loop: CASSIGQGAGELFF. The CDR3 DNA reads as TGTGCCAGTAGTATTGGTCAGGGGGCCGGGGAGCTGTTTTTT. Together with reference TRBV19 and TRBJ2-2, the CDR3 gives the full variable domain: DGGITQSPKYLFRKEGQNVTLSCEQNLNHDAMYWYRQDPGQGLRLIYYSQIVNDFQKGDIAEGYSVSREKKESFPLTVTSAQKNPTAFYLCASSIGQGAGELFFGEGSRLTVL.

V usage is TRBV4-1 and J usage is TRBJ2-7; D remains ambiguous. The CDR3 extends over 13 amino acids. V was cut by 1 base and J by 3 bases, with 7 bases left in between. The germline gives CDR1 MGHRA, CDR2 YSYEKL. In DNA form, the CDR3 reads TGCGCCAGCAGCCAAGCGCTAAACTACGAGCAGTACTTC. Translating it yields CASSQALNYEQYF.

The chain uses TRBV7-2 and TRBJ2-5; the D is unclear. V was shortened by 1 base and J by 2 bases, with 11 bases between the two germline ends. Per germline, CDR1 SGHTA and CDR2 FQGNSA. The CDR3 consists of 15 residues. The CDR3 DNA is TGTGCCAGCAGCTTAGTGGCGGCCTTACAAGAGACCCAGTACTTC. Protein product: CASSLVAALQETQYF.

The V gene is TRBV6-5, the J gene TRBJ1-2, with D possibly matching TRBD1 (6 bases). This CDR3 contains 15 residues. Germline V gene data show CDR1 as MNHEY and CDR2 as SVGAGI. V was trimmed by 2 bases and J by 4 bases, leaving 14 bases between them. The CDR3 region is CASSYMRTVSYGYTF. CDR3 DNA sequence: TGTGCCAGCAGTTACATGCGGACAGTCTCCTATGGCTACACCTTC.

The chain recombines TRBV6-1 with TRBJ1-4, with D possibly being TRBD1 (5 bases). The CDR3 sequence is 13 residues long. With 7 bases removed from V and 13 bases from J, the gap between germline ends came to 19 bases. Germline CDR1 reads MNHNS; CDR2 reads SASEGT. CDR3 in amino acids: CASTHIGPGGLFF. DNA of the CDR3: TGTGCCAGCACCCATATTGGCCCGGGGGGACTGTTTTTT.